This TCR beta chain was sequenced during a study of blood T cell repertoires in COVID-19 (dated by TCRdb to between 2020 and 2021). With respect to the entire study: The collaborator samples originated in the United States, Italy and Spain and spanned the acute and convalescent phases of COVID-19. The prospective study material was composed of cDNA or gDNA derived from T cells, B-cell-depleted T cells, or PBMCs. The repertoires were released in a freely available public database meant as a resource for research on the immune response to SARS-CoV-2. The dataset comprised deeply sampled blood TCRbeta repertoires from subjects exposed to, actively infected with, or recovered from COVID-19. Samples came from the ongoing ImmuneRACE study (first 160 participants) plus 1,254 subjects from 6 global collaborators. Sample metadata almost always included a de-identified subject ID, COVID-19 status, age in years and sex. Where HLA class I and class II types were available, the types were taken from metadata supplied by the sample provider, not from assay-based typing.

Paper-wide results and their limitations: The quantity of clinical and demographic metadata differed by source and by participant and was supplied without curation.

TCRbeta CDR3 regions were amplified from genomic DNA by means of the immunoSEQ Assay, a bias-controlled multiplex PCR. Per the source publication's procedure: Nucleated cell counts per sample were estimated from amplification of reference gene primers within the assay. Sequence reads were collapsed and filtered to measure the absolute abundance of every unique TCRbeta CDR3 rearrangement. For each sample, productive Simpson clonality was calculated as the square root of Simpson's diversity index across productive rearrangements. TCRdb limited this immuneACCESS table to in-frame rearrangements with V and J called. A share of clones is missing; checked studies link under half to unresolved V genes, and the rest is unexplained. The DNA was the basis for D and trimming; V, J and clone size are from that table. This sample has about 200,000 clones in its table, and 75% to 85% of those were observed once. Roughly 6.7% of the sample comes from the top ten.

Whole blood was collected in K2EDTA tubes by collaborating institutions according to the institutions' own protocols. For TCRbeta analysis, collaborator samples were shipped as frozen whole blood, as isolated PBMCs, or as DNA extracted from either sample type. Remarks on this clone: The clone's antigen remains unknown. It has no much larger one-base neighbor in the sample; base qualities were not kept.

The CDR3, cysteine through phenylalanine, is 15 amino acids long. Just the 45-base CDR3 DNA is kept, in frame starting at base 1. Germline trimming: 5 bases from V, 4 bases from J; junction bases outside gene matches: 6. Sequences MGHRA (CDR1) and YSYEKL (CDR2) are obtained from the germline V gene. The receptor chain draws on TRBV4-1 and TRBJ2-1; 9 central bases correspond to TRBD2. Sample: peripheral blood. This TCR came from a man between 60 and 70 years old with acute or convalescent COVID-19. Read as DNA, the sequence is TGCGCCAGCAGCTTCAGCGGGGGGCCTTACAATGAGCAGTTCTTC. Its translation is CASSFSGGPYNEQFF.